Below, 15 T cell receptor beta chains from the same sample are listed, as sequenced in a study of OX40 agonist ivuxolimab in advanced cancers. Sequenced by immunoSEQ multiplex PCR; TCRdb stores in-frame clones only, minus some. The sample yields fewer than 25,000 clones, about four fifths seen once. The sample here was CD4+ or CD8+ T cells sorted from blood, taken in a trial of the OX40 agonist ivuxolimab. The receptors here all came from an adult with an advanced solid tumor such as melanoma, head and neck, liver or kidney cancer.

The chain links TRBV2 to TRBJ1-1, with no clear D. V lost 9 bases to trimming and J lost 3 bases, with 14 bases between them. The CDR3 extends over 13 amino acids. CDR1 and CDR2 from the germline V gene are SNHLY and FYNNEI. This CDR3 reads CASYQKVYTEAFF. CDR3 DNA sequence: TGTGCCAGTTATCAGAAAGTGTACACTGAAGCTTTCTTT.

The CDR3 spells CAWSVVTGDMNTEAFF. DNA for the CDR3: TGTGCCTGGAGTGTCGTGACAGGGGACATGAACACTGAAGCTTTCTTT. V gene TRBV30 combines with J gene TRBJ1-1; 8 nucleotides match TRBD1. The V gene's germline CDR1 is GTSNPN and CDR2 SVGIG (reference sequence). J gave up 0 bases and V 0 bases, and 6 bases lay outside the gene matches. The CDR3 has 16 amino acids. Full variable domain (outside the CDR3, taken from reference TRBV30 and TRBJ1-1): SQTIHQWPATLVQPVGSPLSLECTVEGTSNPNLYWYRQAAGRGLQLLFYSVGIGQISSEVPQNLSASRPQDRQFILSSKKLLLSDSGFYLCAWSVVTGDMNTEAFFGQGTRLTVV.

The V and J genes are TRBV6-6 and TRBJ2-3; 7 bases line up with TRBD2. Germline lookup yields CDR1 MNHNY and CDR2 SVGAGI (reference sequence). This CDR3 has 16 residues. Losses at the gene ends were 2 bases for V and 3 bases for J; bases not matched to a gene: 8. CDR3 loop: CASSYPRTSVTDTQYF. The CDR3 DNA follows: TGTGCCAGCAGTTACCCCAGAACTAGCGTGACAGATACGCAGTATTTT.

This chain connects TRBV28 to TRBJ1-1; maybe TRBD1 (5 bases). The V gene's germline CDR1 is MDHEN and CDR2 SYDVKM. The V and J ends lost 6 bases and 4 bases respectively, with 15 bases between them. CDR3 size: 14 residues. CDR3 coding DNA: TGTGCCAGCAGCCTTACCAGGGATTCCACTGAAGCTTTCTTT. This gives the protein CASSLTRDSTEAFF.

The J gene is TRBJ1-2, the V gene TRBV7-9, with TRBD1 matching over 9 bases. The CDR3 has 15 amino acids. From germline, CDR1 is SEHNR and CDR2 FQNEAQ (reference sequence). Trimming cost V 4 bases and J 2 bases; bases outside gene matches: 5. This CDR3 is CASSSTGTGNYGYTF. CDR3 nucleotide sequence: TGTGCCAGCAGCTCAACCGGGACAGGGAACTATGGCTACACCTTC. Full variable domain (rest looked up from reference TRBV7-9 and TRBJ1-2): DTGVSQNPRHKITKRGQNVTFRCDPISEHNRLYWYRQTLGQGPEFLTYFQNEAQLEKSRLLSDRFSAERPKGSFSTLEIQRTEQGDSAMYLCASSSTGTGNYGYTFGSGTRLTVV.

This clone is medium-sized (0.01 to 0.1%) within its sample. The CDR3 bases are TGCGCCAGCAGGGTCGGAGAGAGCTCCTACAATGAGCAGTTCTTC. Amino acid sequence: CASRVGESSYNEQFF. The chain combines TRBV5-1 with TRBJ2-1; D gene unclear. Looked up from germline, CDR1 is SGHRS and CDR2 is YFSETQ. The CDR3 spans 15 residues. V shed 5 bases and J shed 0 bases, with 12 bases lying between them.

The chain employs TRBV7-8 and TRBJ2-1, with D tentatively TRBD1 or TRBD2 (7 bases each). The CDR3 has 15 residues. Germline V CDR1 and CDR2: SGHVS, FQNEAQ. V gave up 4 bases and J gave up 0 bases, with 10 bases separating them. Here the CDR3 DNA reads TGTGCCAGCAGCTCAGGGGGGGGCTCCTACAATGAGCAGTTCTTC. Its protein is CASSSGGGSYNEQFF.

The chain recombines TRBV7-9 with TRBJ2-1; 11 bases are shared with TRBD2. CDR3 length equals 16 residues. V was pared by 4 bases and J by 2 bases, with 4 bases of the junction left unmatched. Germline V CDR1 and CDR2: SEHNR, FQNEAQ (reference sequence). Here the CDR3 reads CASSSHSGRAYNEQFF. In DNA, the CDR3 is TGTGCCAGCAGCTCCCATAGCGGGAGGGCCTACAATGAGCAGTTCTTC.

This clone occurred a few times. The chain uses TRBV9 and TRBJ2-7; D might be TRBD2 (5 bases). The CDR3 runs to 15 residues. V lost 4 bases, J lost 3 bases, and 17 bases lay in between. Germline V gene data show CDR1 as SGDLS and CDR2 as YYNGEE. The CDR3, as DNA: TGTGCCAGCAGCCCGCGCCTCAGCGGTAACTACGAGCAGTACTTC. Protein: CASSPRLSGNYEQYF.

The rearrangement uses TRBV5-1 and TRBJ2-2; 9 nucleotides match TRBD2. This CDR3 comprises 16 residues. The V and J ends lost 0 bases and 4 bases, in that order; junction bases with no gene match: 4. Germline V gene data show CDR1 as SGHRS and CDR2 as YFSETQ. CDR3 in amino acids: CASSLGREGPTGELFF. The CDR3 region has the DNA TGCGCCAGCAGCTTGGGGCGGGAGGGCCCCACCGGGGAGCTGTTTTTT.

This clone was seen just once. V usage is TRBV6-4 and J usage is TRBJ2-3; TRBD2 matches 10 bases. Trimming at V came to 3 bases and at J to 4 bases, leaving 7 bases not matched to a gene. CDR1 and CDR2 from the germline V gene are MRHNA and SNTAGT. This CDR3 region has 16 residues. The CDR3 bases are TGTGCCAGCAGTGAAGCTAGCGGGAGTCACTCAGATACGCAGTATTTT. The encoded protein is CASSEASGSHSDTQYF.

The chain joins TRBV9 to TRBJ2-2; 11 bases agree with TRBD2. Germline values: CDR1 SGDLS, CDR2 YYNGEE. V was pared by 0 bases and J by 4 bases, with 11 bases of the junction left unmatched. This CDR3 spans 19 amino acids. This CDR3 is CASSVELAGVGQSTGELFF. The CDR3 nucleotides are TGTGCCAGCAGCGTAGAACTAGCGGGAGTGGGGCAGAGCACCGGGGAGCTGTTTTTT.

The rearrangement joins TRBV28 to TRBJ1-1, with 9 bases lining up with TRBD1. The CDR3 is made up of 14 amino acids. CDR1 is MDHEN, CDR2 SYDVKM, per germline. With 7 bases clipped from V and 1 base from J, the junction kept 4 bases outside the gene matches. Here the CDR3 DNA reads TGTGCCAGCAATCGGGACAGGGCGAACACTGAAGCTTTCTTT. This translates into CASNRDRANTEAFF. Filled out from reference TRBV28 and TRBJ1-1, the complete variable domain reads DVKVTQSSRYLVKRTGEKVFLECVQDMDHENMFWYRQDPGLGLRLIYFSYDVKMKEKGDIPEGYSVSREKKERFSLILESASTNQTSMYLCASNRDRANTEAFFGQGTRLTVV.

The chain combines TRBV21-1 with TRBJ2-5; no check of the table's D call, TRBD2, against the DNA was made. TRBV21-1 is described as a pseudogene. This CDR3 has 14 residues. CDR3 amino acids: CASSTGRDEETQYF. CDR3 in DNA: TGTGCCAGCAGTACCGGGAGGGACGAGGAGACCCAGTACTTC.

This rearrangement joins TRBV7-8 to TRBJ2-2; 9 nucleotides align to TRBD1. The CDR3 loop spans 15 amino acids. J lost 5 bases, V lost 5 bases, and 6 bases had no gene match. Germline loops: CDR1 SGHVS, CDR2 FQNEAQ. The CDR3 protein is CASSLRTGVTGELFF. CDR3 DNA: TGTGCCAGCAGCCTGCGGACAGGGGTTACCGGGGAGCTGTTTTTT.